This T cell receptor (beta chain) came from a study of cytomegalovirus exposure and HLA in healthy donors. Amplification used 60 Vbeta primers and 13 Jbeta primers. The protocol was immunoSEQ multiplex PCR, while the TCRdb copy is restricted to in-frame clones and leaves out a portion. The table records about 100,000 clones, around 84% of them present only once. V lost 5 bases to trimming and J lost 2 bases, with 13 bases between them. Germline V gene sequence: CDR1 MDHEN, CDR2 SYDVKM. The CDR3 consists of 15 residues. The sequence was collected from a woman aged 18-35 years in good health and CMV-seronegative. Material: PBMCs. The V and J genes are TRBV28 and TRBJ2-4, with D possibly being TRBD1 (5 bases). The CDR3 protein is CASSTLAGPKNIQYF. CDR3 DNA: TGTGCCAGCAGTACCTTGGCAGGGCCCAAAAACATTCAGTACTTC.